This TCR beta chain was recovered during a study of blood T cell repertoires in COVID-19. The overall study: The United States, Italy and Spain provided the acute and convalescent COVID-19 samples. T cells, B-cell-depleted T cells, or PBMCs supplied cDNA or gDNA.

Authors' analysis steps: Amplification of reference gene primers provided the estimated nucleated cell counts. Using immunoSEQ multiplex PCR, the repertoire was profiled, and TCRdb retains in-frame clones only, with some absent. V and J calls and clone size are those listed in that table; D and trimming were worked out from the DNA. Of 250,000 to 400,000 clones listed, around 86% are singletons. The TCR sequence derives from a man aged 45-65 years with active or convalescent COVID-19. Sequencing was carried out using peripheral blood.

The CDR3 DNA reads TGTGCCAGCACCCCGGGACTGCTCGACGGGGAGCTGTTTTTT. Translation gives CASTPGLLDGELFF. V is TRBV6-5 and J is TRBJ2-2, with TRBD2 as a possible D gene (6 bases). Germline CDR1 reads MNHEY; CDR2 reads SVGAGI. V gave up 7 bases and J gave up 7 bases, with 16 bases separating them. There are 14 residues in the CDR3.